Described below is a single T cell receptor (beta chain) sequence and its context. Different DNA sequences within this sample yield the same CDR3. The CDR3 is 11 amino acids. The germline gives CDR1 LNHDA, CDR2 SQIVND (reference sequence). V shed 8 bases and J shed 0 bases, with 2 bases lying between them. The entry originates in a study of T cell responses to AZD1222 COVID-19 vaccine. Generated by immunoSEQ multiplex PCR, the TCRdb table keeps only in-frame clones and is missing some. The profile shows about 150,000 clones, around 90% of them singletons. The chain uses TRBV19 and TRBJ2-1; D remains unclear. The receptor's source is an adult in good health. This material consisted of peripheral blood, taken on day 0 of AZD1222 vaccination. In DNA, the CDR3 is TGTGCCAGTTCCTCCTACAATGAGCAGTTCTTC. Protein sequence: CASSSYNEQFF.